Listed below are T cell receptor beta chains from one sample, sequenced in a study of blood T cell repertoires in COVID-19. Produced via immunoSEQ multiplex PCR; TCRdb's table is partial and in-frame only. Of some 21,000 clones in the sample, 83% were seen once. Sequencing was carried out using peripheral blood. These receptors were collected from a human donor in a cohort sampled during active COVID-19. Both conserved end residues are part of each CDR3. A D gene is named only where the DNA matches it firmly. Some rows mark clone size as missing; the rest say once, few, many or name a class of expanded clone.

TRBV7-8,-,TRBD1,TRBJ2-1,TGTGCCAGCAGCTTAGTTCCGGGACAGGGCTCCTACAATGAGCAGTTCTTC,CASSLVPGQGSYNEQFF
TRBV7-9,-,TRBD1,TRBJ1-5,TGTGCCAGCAGCTGGGACAGGGGCGCCAGGGGGGATCAGCCCCAGCATTTT,CASSWDRGARGDQPQHF
TRBV6-4,-,-,TRBJ1-1,TGTGCCAGCAAGGAGACGAACCTGAACACTGAAGCTTTCTTT,CASKETNLNTEAFF
TRBV18,-,-,TRBJ1-6,TGTGCCAGCTTACGGGGGGGCAAGTCACCCCTCCACTTT,CASLRGGKSPLHF
TRBV27,once,TRBD1,TRBJ1-5,TGTGCCAGCTTGGACAGGGAAGTTCTTCAGCCCCAGCATTTT,CASLDREVLQPQHF
TRBV5-6,once,TRBD1,TRBJ2-7,TGTGCCAGCAGCTTTACCGGGACAGTGCACGAGCAGTACTTC,CASSFTGTVHEQYF
TRBV19,-,TRBD1,TRBJ1-2,TGTGCCAGTAGTAAAAAAGGACAGGACAGTATGTACTATGGCTACACCTTC,CASSKKGQDSMYYGYTF
TRBV12-3/TRBV12-4,-,-,TRBJ2-7,TGTGCCAGCACCGTGGAGGGTGGGGCTCCTGGGTTC,CASTVEGGAPGF
TRBV6-5,-,-,TRBJ2-3,TGTGCCAGCAGTTACTCTGGCGGGGCTAGCACAGATACGCAGTATTTT,CASSYSGGASTDTQYF
TRBV9,-,TRBD1,TRBJ1-1,TGTGCCAGCAGCGTAGTAGACAGGGCGAACACTGAAGCTTTCTTT,CASSVVDRANTEAFF
TRBV28,-,-,TRBJ1-4,TGTGCCAGCCTCCGGAGGAAAAAACTGTTTTTT,CASLRRKKLFF
TRBV12-3/TRBV12-4,-,TRBD1,TRBJ1-2,TGTGCCAGCGCCCGGGACAGAGGAGGCTACACCTTC,CASARDRGGYTF
TRBV4-3,-,-,TRBJ2-2,TGCGCCAGCAGCCAAGAGTTTGGAGCCAGGGGCTCGGCCGGGGAGCTGTTTTTT,CASSQEFGARGSAGELFF
TRBV7-9,-,-,TRBJ1-5,TGTGCCAGCAGCCCAAGTGAGTCCGGGGCCCAGCATTTT,CASSPSESGAQHF
TRBV6-6,-,TRBD1,TRBJ2-2,TGTGCCAGCAGTTACGGACAGGGGGTCACCGGGGAGCTGTTTTTT,CASSYGQGVTGELFF
TRBV30,-,-,TRBJ2-7,TGTGCCGGCAGGGGTGAGCGGCGCGAGCAGTACTTC,CAGRGERREQYF
TRBV5-1,-,TRBD1,TRBJ2-5,TGCGCCAGCAGCTTGGCAGGGGGTCACGTTGAGACCCAGTACTTC,CASSLAGGHVETQYF
TRBV19,-,TRBD2,TRBJ2-1,TGTGCCAGTAGTGTGACTAGCGGGGGGGCTTACTACAATGAGCAGTTCTTC,CASSVTSGGAYYNEQFF
TRBV24-1,-,TRBD2,TRBJ2-1,TGTGCCACCAGTGATTCTCCTAGCGGGGGGTTGATTGATAATGAGCAGTTCTTC,CATSDSPSGGLIDNEQFF
TRBV11-3,-,-,TRBJ2-3,TGTGCCAGCAGCTTAGTATCAGATACGCAGTATTTT,CASSLVSDTQYF
TRBV2,-,TRBD1,TRBJ2-1,TGTGCCAGCAGAAAGGGACAGGGCTACAATGAGCAGTTCTTC,CASRKGQGYNEQFF
TRBV19,-,-,TRBJ1-1,TGTGCCAGTAGCCAGGCAGCCCTCGGCACTGAAGCTTTCTTT,CASSQAALGTEAFF
TRBV11-2,-,-,TRBJ1-2,TGTGCCAGCAGGCAGGGTCACTATGGCTACACCTTC,CASRQGHYGYTF
TRBV11-1,once,TRBD2,TRBJ2-1,TGTGCCAGCAGCTCGAGCGGGGGGGCCGGGGAGCAGTTCTTC,CASSSSGGAGEQFF
TRBV5-4,-,TRBD1,TRBJ2-1,TGTGCCAGCAGCCATAAGGGACAGCTAGATGAGCAGTTCTTC,CASSHKGQLDEQFF
TRBV5-4,-,-,TRBJ1-1,TGTGCCAGCAGCTTACAGGGTGGCTCTGAAGCTTTCTTT,CASSLQGGSEAFF
TRBV30,-,TRBD1,TRBJ1-3,TGTGCCTGGGGACAGGGATCTCGAAACACCATATATTTT,CAWGQGSRNTIYF
TRBV5-6,-,-,TRBJ1-1,TGTGCCAGCAGCTGGGGCAGGTTGGATTCTGAAGCTTTCTTT,CASSWGRLDSEAFF
TRBV19,-,-,TRBJ2-1,TGTGCCAGTAGTCACATGCACCAGCAGTTCTTC,CASSHMHQQFF
TRBV18,-,-,TRBJ2-1,TGTGCCAGCTCACCAGGGCCGGGAAATGAGCAGTTCTTC,CASSPGPGNEQFF
TRBV3-1/TRBV3-2,-,-,TRBJ1-1,TGTGCCAGCAGCCAAAGCCTCACTGAAGCTTTCTTT,CASSQSLTEAFF
TRBV15,once,TRBD1,TRBJ2-2,TGTGCCACCAGCAGAGCGCCAGGGGGTAGTGACACCGGGGAGCTGTTTTTT,CATSRAPGGSDTGELFF
TRBV3-1/TRBV3-2,-,-,TRBJ1-5,TGTGCCAGCAGCCAAGGTCTGAGGGCTCAGCCCCAGCATTTT,CASSQGLRAQPQHF
TRBV7-6,-,-,TRBJ1-1,TGTGCCAGCAGCTTAGGGAATTCAGGGGACGCTTTCTTT,CASSLGNSGDAFF
TRBV30,-,-,TRBJ1-5,TGTGCCTGGAGTGTACAGCGGCTCACCCTGGGTAATCAGCCCCAGCATTTT,CAWSVQRLTLGNQPQHF
TRBV27,few,TRBD2,TRBJ2-1,TGTGCCAGCAGTTTAAGTATCGGGGGGTCCCACAATGAGCAGTTCTTC,CASSLSIGGSHNEQFF
TRBV3-1/TRBV3-2,-,TRBD1,TRBJ2-7,TGTGCCAGCAGCCAAGTCCTAAGGGACAGACCCTACGAGCAGTACTTC,CASSQVLRDRPYEQYF
TRBV29-1,-,-,TRBJ1-6,TGCAGCGCCTCTACAGAGTATAATTCACCCCTCCACTTT,CSASTEYNSPLHF